The present entry profiles one T cell receptor beta chain with its context. The antigen remains unidentified. The data were taken from a study of T cell responses to AZD1222 COVID-19 vaccine. J gave up 7 bases and V 3 bases, and 11 bases lay outside the gene matches. Germline V gives CDR1 SGHNT, CDR2 YYREEE (reference sequence). This CDR3 has 18 residues. Notes on the study in general: Unmutated regions of variants are reportedly targeted by nearly half of spike-specific TCRs. The sample set comprised mostly white British donors with more females, and clonal diversity was possibly underestimated. Spike was spanned by vaccine-associated CD4 TCRs, which were dominant at 160-218 and 743-854. At baseline, seropositivity was found in only a handful of AZD1222 recipients.

Using immunoSEQ multiplex PCR, the repertoire was profiled, and TCRdb retains in-frame clones only, with some absent. The sample lists around 99,000 clones, around 89% occurring once. V gene TRBV5-4 combines with J gene TRBJ2-2, with 14 bases lining up with TRBD2. The sample was peripheral blood, taken on day 0 of AZD1222 vaccination. The clonotype comes from an adult in good health. The CDR3 loop is CASSWSGTSGSIGGELFF. The CDR3 DNA reads TGTGCCAGCAGCTGGTCCGGGACTAGCGGGAGCATTGGCGGGGAGCTGTTTTTT.